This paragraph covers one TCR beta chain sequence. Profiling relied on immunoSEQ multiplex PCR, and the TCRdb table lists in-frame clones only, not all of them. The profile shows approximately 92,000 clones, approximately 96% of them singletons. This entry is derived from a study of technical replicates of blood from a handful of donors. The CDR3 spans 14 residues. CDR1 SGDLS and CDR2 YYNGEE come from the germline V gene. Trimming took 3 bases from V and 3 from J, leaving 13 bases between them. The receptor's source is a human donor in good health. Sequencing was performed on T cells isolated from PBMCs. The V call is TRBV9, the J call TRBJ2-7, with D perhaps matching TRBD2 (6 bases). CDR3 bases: TGTGCCAGCAGCGCCAGCGGAGGGCTCTACGAGCAGTACTTC. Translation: CASSASGGLYEQYF.